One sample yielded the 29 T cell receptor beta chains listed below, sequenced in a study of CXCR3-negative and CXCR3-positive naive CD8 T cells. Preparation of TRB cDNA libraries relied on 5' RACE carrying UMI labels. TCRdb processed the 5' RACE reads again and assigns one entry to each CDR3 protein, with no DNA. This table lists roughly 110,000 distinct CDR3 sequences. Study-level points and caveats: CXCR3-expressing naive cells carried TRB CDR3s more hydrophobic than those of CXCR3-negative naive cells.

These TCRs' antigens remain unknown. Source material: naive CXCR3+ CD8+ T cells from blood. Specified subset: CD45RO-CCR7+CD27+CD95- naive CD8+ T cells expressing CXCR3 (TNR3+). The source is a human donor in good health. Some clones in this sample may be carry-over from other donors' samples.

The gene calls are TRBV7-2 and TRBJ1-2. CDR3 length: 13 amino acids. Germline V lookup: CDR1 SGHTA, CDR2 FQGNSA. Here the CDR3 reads CASSLVENYGYTF.

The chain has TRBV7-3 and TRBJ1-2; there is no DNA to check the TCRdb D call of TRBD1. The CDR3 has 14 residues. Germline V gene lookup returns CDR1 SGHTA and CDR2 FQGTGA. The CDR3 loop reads CASSLIGGTDGYTF.

The CDR3 reads CSFLQETGELFF. The chain uses TRBV29-1 and TRBJ2-2. CDR3 size: 12 residues. Germline values: CDR1 SQVTM, CDR2 ANQGSEA.

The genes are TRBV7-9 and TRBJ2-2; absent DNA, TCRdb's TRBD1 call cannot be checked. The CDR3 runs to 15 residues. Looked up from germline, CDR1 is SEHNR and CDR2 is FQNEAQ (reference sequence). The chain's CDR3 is CASSPRDTATGELFF. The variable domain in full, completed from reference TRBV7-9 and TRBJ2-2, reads DTGVSQNPRHKITKRGQNVTFRCDPISEHNRLYWYRQTLGQGPEFLTYFQNEAQLEKSRLLSDRFSAERPKGSFSTLEIQRTEQGDSAMYLCASSPRDTATGELFFGEGSRLTVL.

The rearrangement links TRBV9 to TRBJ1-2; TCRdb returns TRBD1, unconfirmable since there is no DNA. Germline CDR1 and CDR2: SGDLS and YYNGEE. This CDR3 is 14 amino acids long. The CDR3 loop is CASSEGDGSYGYTF.

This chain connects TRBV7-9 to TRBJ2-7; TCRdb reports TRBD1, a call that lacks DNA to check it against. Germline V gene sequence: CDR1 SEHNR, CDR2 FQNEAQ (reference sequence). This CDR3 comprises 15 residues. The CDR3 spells CASSPRAPLNYEQYF.

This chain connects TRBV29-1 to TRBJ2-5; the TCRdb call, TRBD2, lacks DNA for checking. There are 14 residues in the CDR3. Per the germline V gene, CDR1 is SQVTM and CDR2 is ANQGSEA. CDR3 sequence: CSVDGWDSRETQYF.

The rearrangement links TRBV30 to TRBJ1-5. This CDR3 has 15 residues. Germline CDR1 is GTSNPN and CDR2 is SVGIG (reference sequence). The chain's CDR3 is CAWSVRQGISQPQHF. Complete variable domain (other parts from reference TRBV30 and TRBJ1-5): SQTIHQWPATLVQPVGSPLSLECTVEGTSNPNLYWYRQAAGRGLQLLFYSVGIGQISSEVPQNLSASRPQDRQFILSSKKLLLSDSGFYLCAWSVRQGISQPQHFGDGTRLSIL.

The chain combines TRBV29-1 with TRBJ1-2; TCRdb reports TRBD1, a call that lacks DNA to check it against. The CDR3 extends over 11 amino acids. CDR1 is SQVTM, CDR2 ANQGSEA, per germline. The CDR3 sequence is CSVGPVGGYTF.

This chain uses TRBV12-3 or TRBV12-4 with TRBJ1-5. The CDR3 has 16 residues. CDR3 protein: CARAGSPPKGSQPQHF.

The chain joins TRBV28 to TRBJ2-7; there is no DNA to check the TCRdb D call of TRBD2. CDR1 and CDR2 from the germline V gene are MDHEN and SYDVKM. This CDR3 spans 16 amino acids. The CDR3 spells CASSSPLARNGREQYF.

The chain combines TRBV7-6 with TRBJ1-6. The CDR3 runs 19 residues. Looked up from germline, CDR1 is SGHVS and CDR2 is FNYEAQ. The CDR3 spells CASSLAVWEPSSYNSPLHF.

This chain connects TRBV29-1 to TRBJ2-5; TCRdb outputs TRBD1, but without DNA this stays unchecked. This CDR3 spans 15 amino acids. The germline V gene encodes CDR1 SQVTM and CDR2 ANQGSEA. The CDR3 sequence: CSLRNFGPGEETQYF.

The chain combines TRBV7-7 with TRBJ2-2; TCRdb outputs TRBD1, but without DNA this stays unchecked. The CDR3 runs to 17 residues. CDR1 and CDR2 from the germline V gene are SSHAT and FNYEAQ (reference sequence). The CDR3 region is CASSLSPRQGDTGELFF. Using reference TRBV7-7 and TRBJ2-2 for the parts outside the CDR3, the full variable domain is GAGVSQSPRYKVTKRGQDVTLRCDPISSHATLYWYQQALGQGPEFLTYFNYEAQPDKSGLPSDRFSAERPEGSISTLTIQRTEQRDSAMYRCASSLSPRQGDTGELFFGEGSRLTVL.

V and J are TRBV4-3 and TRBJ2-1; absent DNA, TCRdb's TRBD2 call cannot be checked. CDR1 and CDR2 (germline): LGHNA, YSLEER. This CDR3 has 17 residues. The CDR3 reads CASSQDQARETYNEQFF.

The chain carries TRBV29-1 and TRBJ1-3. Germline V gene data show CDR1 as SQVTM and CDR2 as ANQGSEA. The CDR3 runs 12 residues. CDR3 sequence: CSAYGSGNTIYF.

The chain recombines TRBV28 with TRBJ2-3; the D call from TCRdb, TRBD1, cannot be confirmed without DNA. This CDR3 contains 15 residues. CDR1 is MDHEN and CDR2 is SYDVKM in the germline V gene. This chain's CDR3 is CASSPPDRGADTQYF.

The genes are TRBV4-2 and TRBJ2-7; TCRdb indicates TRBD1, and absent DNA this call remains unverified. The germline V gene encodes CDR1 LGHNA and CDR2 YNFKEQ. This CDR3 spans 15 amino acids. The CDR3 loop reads CASSPRSTSPYEQYF.

CDR3 in amino acids: CASRRGSSYEQYF. This chain connects TRBV7-9 to TRBJ2-7. The CDR3 is 13 amino acids. Germline lookup yields CDR1 SEHNR and CDR2 FQNEAQ (reference sequence).

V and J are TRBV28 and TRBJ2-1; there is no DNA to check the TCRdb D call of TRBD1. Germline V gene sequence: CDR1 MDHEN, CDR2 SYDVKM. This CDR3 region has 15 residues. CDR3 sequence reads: CASQGALSSYNEQFF.

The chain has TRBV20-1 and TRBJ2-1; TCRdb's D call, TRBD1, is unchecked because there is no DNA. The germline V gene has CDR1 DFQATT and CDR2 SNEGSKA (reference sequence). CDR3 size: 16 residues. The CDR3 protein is CSASQIQGGYGNEQFF.

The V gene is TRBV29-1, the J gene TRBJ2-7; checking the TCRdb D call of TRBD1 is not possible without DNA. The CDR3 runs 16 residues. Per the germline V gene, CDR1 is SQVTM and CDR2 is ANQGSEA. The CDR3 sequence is CSVEDPKTGDTYEQYF.

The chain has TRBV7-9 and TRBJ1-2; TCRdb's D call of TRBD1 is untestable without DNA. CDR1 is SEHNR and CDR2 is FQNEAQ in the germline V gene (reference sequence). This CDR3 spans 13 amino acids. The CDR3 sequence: CASSYGGTYGYTF. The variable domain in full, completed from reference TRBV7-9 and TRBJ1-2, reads DTGVSQNPRHKITKRGQNVTFRCDPISEHNRLYWYRQTLGQGPEFLTYFQNEAQLEKSRLLSDRFSAERPKGSFSTLEIQRTEQGDSAMYLCASSYGGTYGYTFGSGTRLTVV.

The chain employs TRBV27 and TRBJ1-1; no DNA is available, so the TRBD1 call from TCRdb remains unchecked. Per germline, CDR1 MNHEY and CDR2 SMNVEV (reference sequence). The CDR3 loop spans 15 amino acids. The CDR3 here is CASSTLFHGGTEAFF.

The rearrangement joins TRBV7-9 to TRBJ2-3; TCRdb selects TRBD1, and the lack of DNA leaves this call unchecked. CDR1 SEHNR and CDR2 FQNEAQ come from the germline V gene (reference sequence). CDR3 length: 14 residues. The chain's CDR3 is CASSLSGDEDTQYF. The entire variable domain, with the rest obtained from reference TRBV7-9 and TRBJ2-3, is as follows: DTGVSQNPRHKITKRGQNVTFRCDPISEHNRLYWYRQTLGQGPEFLTYFQNEAQLEKSRLLSDRFSAERPKGSFSTLEIQRTEQGDSAMYLCASSLSGDEDTQYFGPGTRLTVL.

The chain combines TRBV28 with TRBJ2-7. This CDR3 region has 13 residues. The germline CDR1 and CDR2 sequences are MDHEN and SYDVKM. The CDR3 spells CASCLGPTYEQYF. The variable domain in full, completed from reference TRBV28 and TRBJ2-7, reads DVKVTQSSRYLVKRTGEKVFLECVQDMDHENMFWYRQDPGLGLRLIYFSYDVKMKEKGDIPEGYSVSREKKERFSLILESASTNQTSMYLCASCLGPTYEQYFGPGTRLTVT.

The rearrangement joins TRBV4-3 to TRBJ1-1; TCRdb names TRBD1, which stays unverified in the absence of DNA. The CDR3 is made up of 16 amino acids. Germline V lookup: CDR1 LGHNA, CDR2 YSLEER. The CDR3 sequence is CASSQGTGPMNTEAFF.

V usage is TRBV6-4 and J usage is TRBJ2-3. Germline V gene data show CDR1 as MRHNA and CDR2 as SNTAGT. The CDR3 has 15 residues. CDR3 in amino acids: CASSEGVAETDTQYF.

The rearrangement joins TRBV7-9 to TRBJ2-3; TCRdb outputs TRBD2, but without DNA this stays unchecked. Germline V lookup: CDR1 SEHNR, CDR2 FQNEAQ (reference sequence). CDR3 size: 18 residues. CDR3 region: CASSLGGLAGHGGDTQYF.